This passage covers 6 T cell receptor beta chains from one sample sequenced in a study of blood T cell repertoires in COVID-19. Profiled with immunoSEQ multiplex PCR; TCRdb holds only in-frame clones, not every one. Found here are 200,000 to 300,000 clones, roughly 86% of them singletons; the top ten hold 1.5% to 2%. Sequencing was done on a sample of peripheral blood. Source of these receptors: a woman aged 55 to 70 who had recovered from COVID-19.

The CDR3 coding sequence is TGTGCCAGCCGCCCCGGAGTTTCCTATGGCTACACCTTC. It is translated as CASRPGVSYGYTF. The chain recombines TRBV12-3 or TRBV12-4 with TRBJ1-2; D call uncertain. This CDR3 has 13 amino acids. Deletions cut 8 bases from V and 4 bases from J, with 14 bases between.

This clone has just one count. This sequence joins TRBV27 and TRBJ1-3; no definite D call. The ends were cut back, 5 bases at V and 4 bases at J, with 9 bases in the middle. The germline V gene encodes CDR1 MNHEY and CDR2 SMNVEV (reference sequence). This CDR3 has 13 amino acids. The CDR3 loop reads CASSTGLGNTIYF. The CDR3 nucleotides read TGTGCCAGCAGTACCGGACTGGGAAACACCATATATTTT.

J is TRBJ1-5 and V is TRBV19; the D is unclear. The CDR3 extends over 12 amino acids. V was cut by 9 bases and J by 7 bases, with 13 bases left in between. Per the germline V gene, CDR1 is LNHDA and CDR2 is SQIVND (reference sequence). CDR3 protein: CARYPGYQPQHF. The CDR3 DNA follows: TGTGCCAGGTATCCGGGGTACCAGCCCCAGCATTTT.

The chain carries TRBV6-2 or TRBV6-3 and TRBJ1-1; possibly TRBD1 for D (6 bases). Trimming left V 5 bases short and J 2 bases short, with 12 bases between. In germline, CDR1 is MNHEY, CDR2 SVGEGT. The CDR3 covers 14 residues. In nucleotides, the CDR3 is TGTGCCAGCAGTACGCGGACAGAAAACACTGAAGCTTTCTTT. Amino acid sequence: CASSTRTENTEAFF.

V and J are TRBV6-5 and TRBJ2-5; D ambiguous. CDR1 MNHEY and CDR2 SVGAGI come from the germline V gene. The CDR3 is 13 amino acids. Trimming removed 4 bases from V and 7 bases from J, with 13 bases in between. The CDR3 protein is CASSSATRGTQYF. The DNA of the CDR3 is TGTGCCAGCAGTTCTGCCACCCGCGGGACCCAGTACTTC.

Here the CDR3 DNA reads TGTGCCAGCAGCGACAGGGGTTTGGGACAGTTCGGCGAGCAGTACTTC. Encoded protein: CASSDRGLGQFGEQYF. V is TRBV3-1 (or the pseudogene TRBV3-2) and J is TRBJ2-7, with TRBD1 identical over 8 bases. CDR1 and CDR2 (germline): LGHDT, YNNKEL (reference sequence). The CDR3 has 16 residues. The trim removed 5 bases at V and 6 bases at J, leaving 15 bases unmatched.